Listed below are T cell receptor beta chains from one sample, sequenced in a study of T cell changes during pregnancy in multiple sclerosis. Only in-frame clones appear in the TCRdb table, and some are missing; sequencing was by immunoSEQ multiplex PCR. The table shows 40,000 to 55,000 clones, with around 90% occurring only once. This specimen consisted of CD4+ T cells from peripheral blood mononuclear cells, obtained after pregnancy. Receptors were obtained from a female donor in good health, enrolled as a control in a pregnancy study. Each CDR3 is given with its conserved first and last residue. D genes are given only for firm matches.

>TRBV5-1|TRBD2
CASSSSGGADTQYF
>TRBV7-9|-
CASSLGPGNTEAFF
>TRBV5-1|TRBD1
CASSLGTGRGQETQYF
>TRBV6-5|TRBD1
CASSLTRGRQETQYF
>TRBV18|TRBD2
CASSQTGRAETQYF
>TRBV5-6|TRBD1
CASKIGTVDEKLFF
>TRBV7-2|-
CASSPPGTTKQYF
>TRBV30|TRBD2
CAWSPRGTGTDTQYF
>TRBV5-1|TRBD1
CASSPGGTGELFF
>TRBV30|-
CAWSPRTGYGYTF
>TRBV28|TRBD1
CASSSAGQGPYEQYF
>TRBV5-4|TRBD1
CASSFGAGGALGTEAFF
>TRBV2|TRBD2
CASRTSGRGNSYEQYF
>TRBV6-1|-
CAGFRVGNTEAFF
>TRBV19|-
CASDQAAGGKLFF
>TRBV29-1|-
CSTTGSRETQYF
>TRBV30|TRBD2
CAWSASGGTDTQYF
>TRBV5-1|-
CASSLEGDGYTF
>TRBV9|-
CASSVEQATGELFF
>TRBV5-6|-
CASRSRGNEKLFF
>TRBV7-9|-
CASSFSVAYEQYF
>TRBV4-1|-
CASSHSQVSYEQYF
>TRBV4-1|TRBD2
CASSLLLAPAYEQYF
>TRBV7-2|TRBD2
CASNPTSGGETQYF
>TRBV13|TRBD2
CASSLRSVLAVSKNIQYF
>TRBV9|-
CASSVGMNTEAFF
>TRBV5-1|TRBD2
CASSLGRGRSYEQYF
>TRBV18|-
CASSILGETQYF
>TRBV28|-
CASSLGLRGNEQYF
>TRBV7-9|-
CASSHITGTGELFF
>TRBV20-1|-
CSAPRSDEQYF
>TRBV5-6|-
CASSTQGYYGYTF
>TRBV6-4|-
CASRDTGSNQPQHF
>TRBV5-1|TRBD1
CASFAGEDRGNTIYF
>TRBV14|TRBD1
CASSQVYRGLGAEAFF
>TRBV14|TRBD1
CASSPQGSYTDTQYF
>TRBV15|-
CATSRTGWGESGNTIYF
>TRBV7-2|-
CATQLGGIGADTQYF
>TRBV19|-
CASSNQGGDFYGYTF
>TRBV4-1|-
CASSQGEQGPTEAFF
>TRBV6-4|-
CASSETGNYGYTF
>TRBV6-6|TRBD1
CASSTTGAKTGELFF
>TRBV5-1|TRBD1
CASSLTGETEAFF
>TRBV7-8|TRBD2
CASSLARLAGTGELFF
>TRBV5-5|-
CASSSGGRNTGELFF
>TRBV7-9|-
CASSLFMNTEAFF
>TRBV6-1|-
CASSLTRVLSLFF
>TRBV9|TRBD1
CASSAGTGHGYTF
>TRBV28|TRBD1
CASSLGGFYSNQPQHF
>TRBV2|-
CADRGSAILATEAFF
>TRBV25-1|TRBD1
CASSRQGSGANVLTF
>TRBV7-8|-
CASSLALGVNYGYTF